These 25 T cell receptor beta chains were sequenced from one sample in a study of T cell responses to AZD1222 COVID-19 vaccine (dated by TCRdb to the early 2020s). The time point label, as the study defines it: about 28 days (+/-7) after the second vaccine dose. Library preparation was by the immunoSEQ multiplex PCR assay. The immuneACCESS repertoire file appears here via TCRdb, limited to in-frame rearrangements. These files lack a portion of the clones; in checked studies, under half of the deficit traces to unresolved V genes, and the cause of the others is not known. A total of roughly 180,000 clones appear in this sample, approximately 90% of them only once. The top ten hold roughly 1.7% of the sample. This sample comprised peripheral blood, obtained 28 days after the second AZD1222 dose. All receptors derive from an adult who received the AZD1222 COVID-19 vaccine.

The J gene is TRBJ1-1, the V gene TRBV9, with 9 bases aligning to TRBD1. Per germline, CDR1 SGDLS and CDR2 YYNGEE. V lost 4 bases to trimming and J lost 1 base; unmatched junction nucleotides: 5. This CDR3 is 15 amino acids long. This chain's CDR3 is CASSTGDRENTEAFF. The CDR3 nucleotides read TGTGCCAGCAGCACCGGGGACAGGGAGAACACTGAAGCTTTCTTT.

The V and J genes are TRBV18 and TRBJ2-4; weak D call: TRBD2 (5 bases). The V gene lost 0 bases and the J gene lost 8 bases, with 11 bases spanning the gap. CDR1 is KGHSH, CDR2 LQKENI, per germline. CDR3 length: 14 amino acids. In nucleotides, the CDR3 is TGTGCCAGCTCACCACCAGGCGTGAGGGACATTCAGTACTTC. Its protein is CASSPPGVRDIQYF.

This chain connects TRBV5-4 to TRBJ2-7; TRBD1 aligns across 9 bases. The V segment lost 9 bases and the J segment 5 bases; nucleotides outside the gene matches: 6. CDR1 is SGHNT and CDR2 is YYREEE in the germline V gene (reference sequence). This CDR3 contains 12 residues. CDR3 residues: CATGTGSHEQYF. In DNA form, the CDR3 reads TGTGCCACCGGGACAGGGTCCCACGAGCAGTACTTC.

The chain uses TRBV19 and TRBJ1-2, with 9 bases aligning to TRBD1. The CDR3 is made up of 13 amino acids. Germline trimming cut 6 bases from V and 8 bases from J; bases unmatched to any gene: 7. Germline CDR1 reads LNHDA; CDR2 reads SQIVND (reference sequence). Here the CDR3 reads CASSLDRGKGYTF. The CDR3 coding sequence is TGTGCCAGTAGCCTCGACAGGGGGAAAGGCTACACCTTC.

The rearrangement uses TRBV4-3 and TRBJ2-7; 11 bases are shared with TRBD2. J was trimmed by 4 bases and V by 0 bases; bases with no gene match: 5. This CDR3 comprises 16 residues. CDR1 LGHNA and CDR2 YSLEER come from the germline V gene. The CDR3 loop reads CASSQDPSGGPYEQYF. In DNA, the CDR3 is TGCGCCAGCAGCCAAGATCCTAGCGGGGGGCCGTACGAGCAGTACTTC.

This chain links TRBV7-6 with TRBJ1-3; TRBD1 is a possible D gene (5 bases). V dropped 4 bases and J dropped 0 bases, with 13 bases sitting between them. CDR3 size: 16 residues. Germline-derived CDR1 and CDR2 are SGHVS and FNYEAQ. The CDR3 bases are TGTGCCAGCAGCTCAGGGACGGCAAGCTCTGGAAACACCATATATTTT. This encodes CASSSGTASSGNTIYF. The full variable domain, rest sourced from reference TRBV7-6 and TRBJ1-3, is GAGVSQSPRYKVTKRGQDVALRCDPISGHVSLYWYRQALGQGPEFLTYFNYEAQQDKSGLPNDRFSAERPEGSISTLTIQRTEQRDSAMYRCASSSGTASSGNTIYFGEGSWLTVV.

V is TRBV6-5 and J is TRBJ1-4; D is unresolved. V dropped 6 bases and J dropped 0 bases, with 11 bases sitting between them. The CDR3 has 15 residues. The V gene's germline CDR1 is MNHEY and CDR2 SVGAGI. Written as DNA, the CDR3 is TGTGCCAGCAGGGGTAGGAAGGCAACTAATGAAAAACTGTTTTTT. It is translated as CASRGRKATNEKLFF.

Written as DNA, the CDR3 is TGTGCCTGGAGTGTATTGGGGTTCGGGACCCAGTACTTC. Translated, it gives CAWSVLGFGTQYF. This sequence joins TRBV30 and TRBJ2-5; D ambiguous. The CDR3 has 13 residues. The germline V gene has CDR1 GTSNPN and CDR2 SVGIG (reference sequence). Trimming stripped 0 bases from V and 7 bases from J, with 12 bases between.

This sequence joins TRBV5-4 and TRBJ2-7; 7 bases match TRBD1. This CDR3 has 16 amino acids. Trimming cost V 0 bases and J 2 bases; bases outside gene matches: 8. The germline CDR1 and CDR2 sequences are SGHNT and YYREEE (reference sequence). CDR3 sequence reads: CASSLALGQTPYEQYF. CDR3 bases: TGTGCCAGCAGCTTGGCTTTGGGACAGACCCCCTACGAGCAGTACTTC.

The chain recombines TRBV6-5 with TRBJ1-6; D remains ambiguous. With 0 bases removed from V and 5 bases from J, the gap between germline ends came to 8 bases. From germline, CDR1 is MNHEY and CDR2 SVGAGI. This CDR3 comprises 15 residues. The CDR3 DNA reads as TGTGCCAGCAGTTACTCAGGGCTCCATAATTCACCCCTCCACTTT. Its protein is CASSYSGLHNSPLHF.

DNA of the CDR3: TGCGCCAGCAGTCAGGGTAGGCAGGAGGGAGGGGAAAAACTGTTTTTT. Translation gives CASSQGRQEGGEKLFF. V usage is TRBV23-1 and J usage is TRBJ1-4, with D hard to call. Being an ORF, TRBV23-1 has a function that is uncertain. Deletions cut 3 bases from V and 8 bases from J, with 19 bases between. The CDR3 has 16 residues.

The chain links TRBV30 to TRBJ1-2, with 9 bases lining up with TRBD1. Germline CDR1 is GTSNPN and CDR2 is SVGIG (reference sequence). The CDR3 contains 14 residues. V lost 5 bases to trimming and J lost 4 bases; unmatched junction nucleotides: 8. The CDR3 bases are TGTGCCTGGGACAGGGGGACACCCTCCTATGGCTACACCTTC. Its translation: CAWDRGTPSYGYTF.

The chain uses TRBV5-1 and TRBJ2-3; 14 nucleotides line up with TRBD2. This CDR3 spans 16 amino acids. Germline trimming cut 4 bases from V and 5 bases from J; bases unmatched to any gene: 6. Germline V gives CDR1 SGHRS, CDR2 YFSETQ. CDR3 DNA: TGCGCCAGCAGCCCTATGGGACTAGCGGGAGTAGATACGCAGTATTTT. Protein sequence: CASSPMGLAGVDTQYF.

The chain links TRBV29-1 to TRBJ1-1; no clear D gene. Trimming shortened V by 7 bases and J by 5 bases, and 14 bases separated the two germline ends. The CDR3 is made up of 12 amino acids. Germline CDR1 and CDR2: SQVTM and ANQGSEA. The CDR3 protein is CSAKRAWTEAFF. CDR3 nucleotide sequence: TGCAGCGCCAAGAGGGCCTGGACTGAAGCTTTCTTT.

This chain uses TRBV11-2 with TRBJ2-7; the D is unclear. The ends were cut back, 2 bases at V and 1 base at J, with 24 bases in the middle. The CDR3 covers 19 residues. Germline V gene sequence: CDR1 SGHAT, CDR2 FQNNGV. CDR3 loop: CASSLSSVGEFSSSYEQYF. The CDR3 nucleotides are TGTGCCAGCAGCTTAAGTTCAGTCGGAGAGTTTTCAAGTTCCTACGAGCAGTACTTC.

The chain uses TRBV14 and TRBJ2-3; 9 positions agree with TRBD2. Losses at the gene ends were 4 bases for V and 6 bases for J; bases not matched to a gene: 11. CDR1 is SGHDN, CDR2 FVKESK, per germline. The CDR3 is 16 amino acids. Here the CDR3 reads CASSPLLAGEEDTQYF. Written as DNA, the CDR3 is TGTGCCAGCAGCCCCCTCTTAGCGGGAGAGGAGGATACGCAGTATTTT.

This chain joins TRBV6-6 and TRBJ1-5, with a possible D match to TRBD1 (5 bases). The CDR3 has 12 amino acids. Germline values: CDR1 MNHNY, CDR2 SVGAGI (reference sequence). Trimming stripped 5 bases from V and 9 bases from J, with 11 bases between. The CDR3 DNA reads TGTGCCAGCAGTATCCAGGGTAGGCCCCAGCATTTT. Its translation is CASSIQGRPQHF.

The chain couples TRBV9 to TRBJ1-1, with D hard to call. Germline V gene sequence: CDR1 SGDLS, CDR2 YYNGEE. The CDR3 covers 17 residues. Trimming cost V 1 base and J 0 bases, with 16 bases left between them. The CDR3 loop is CASSVTGSFPMNTEAFF. In DNA form, the CDR3 reads TGTGCCAGCAGCGTAACGGGCAGTTTTCCAATGAACACTGAAGCTTTCTTT.

This clone appeared a single time. The V gene is TRBV6-5, the J gene TRBJ1-1, with 8 bases lining up with TRBD1. V lost 4 bases, J lost 5 bases, and 6 bases stayed unmatched. The CDR3 runs to 14 residues. Germline values: CDR1 MNHEY, CDR2 SVGAGI. CDR3 sequence: CASSSLQGVTEAFF. Here the CDR3 DNA reads TGTGCCAGCAGTTCACTACAGGGGGTGACTGAAGCTTTCTTT.

The chain is built from TRBV30 and TRBJ2-7; maybe TRBD2 (6 bases). This CDR3 contains 14 residues. Trimming left V 0 bases short and J 6 bases short, with 15 bases between. Germline V gene data show CDR1 as GTSNPN and CDR2 as SVGIG (reference sequence). In nucleotides, the CDR3 is TGTGCCTGGAGTGTCGGAGGGGTGGTCAGCGAGCAGTACTTC. This codes for CAWSVGGVVSEQYF.

V usage is TRBV11-1 and J usage is TRBJ2-1, with D hard to call. V was cut by 4 bases and J by 11 bases, with 9 bases left in between. The germline gives CDR1 SGHAT, CDR2 FQDESV (reference sequence). The CDR3 length is 11 residues. For the CDR3, the DNA is TGTGCCAGCAGCTCCAAGTTTCAGCAGTTCTTC. Translating it yields CASSSKFQQFF.

The rearrangement uses TRBV4-1 and TRBJ1-6; D might be TRBD1 (6 bases). Germline V gives CDR1 MGHRA, CDR2 YSYEKL. The V end lost 3 bases, the J end lost 7 bases, and 16 bases lay between the germline ends. The CDR3 loop spans 16 amino acids. The DNA for the CDR3 is TGCGCCAGCAGCCAGACAGAGGGGGAGTACAATTCACCCCTCCACTTT. It encodes CASSQTEGEYNSPLHF.

V gene TRBV18 combines with J gene TRBJ2-7; 7 bases align to TRBD1. The V gene end was trimmed by 3 bases and the J gene end by 5 bases; junction bases not matched to a gene: 7. This CDR3 has 14 amino acids. Germline V gene sequence: CDR1 KGHSH, CDR2 LQKENI. CDR3 DNA: TGTGCCAGCTCACCTGCACAGGGGATACACGAGCAGTACTTC. It codes for CASSPAQGIHEQYF.

The chain combines TRBV6-2 or TRBV6-3 with TRBJ2-5; D is undetermined. The CDR3 totals 12 residues. Trimming removed 5 bases from V and 5 bases from J, with 9 bases in between. Germline V gene sequence: CDR1 MNHEY, CDR2 SVGEGT. The CDR3 sequence is CASSLDRETQYF. Here the CDR3 DNA reads TGTGCCAGCAGTCTGGACCGGGAGACCCAGTACTTC.

The CDR3 region is CASSQEGRAGETQYF. CDR3 coding DNA: TGCGCCAGCAGCCAAGAAGGACGTGCCGGTGAGACCCAGTACTTC. This rearrangement joins TRBV4-1 to TRBJ2-5; D gene ambiguous. This CDR3 comprises 15 residues. V was clipped by 0 bases and J by 5 bases, with 13 bases between them. Germline lookup yields CDR1 MGHRA and CDR2 YSYEKL.